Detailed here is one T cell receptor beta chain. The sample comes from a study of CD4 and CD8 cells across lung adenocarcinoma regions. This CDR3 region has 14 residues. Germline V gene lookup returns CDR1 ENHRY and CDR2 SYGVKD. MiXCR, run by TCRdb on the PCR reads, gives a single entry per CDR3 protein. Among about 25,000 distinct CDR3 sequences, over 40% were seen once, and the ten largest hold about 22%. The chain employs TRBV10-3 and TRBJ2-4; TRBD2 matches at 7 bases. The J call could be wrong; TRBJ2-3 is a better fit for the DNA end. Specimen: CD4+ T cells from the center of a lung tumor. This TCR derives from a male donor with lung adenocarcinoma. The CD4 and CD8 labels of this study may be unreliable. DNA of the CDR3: TGTGGCACCACGGGGCGGGGAGGGAAAAATACGCAGTATTTT. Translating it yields CGTTGRGGKNTQYF.